This T cell receptor beta chain originates from a study of CD8 T cells in Susac syndrome. Looking at the study overall: The sequenced Susac syndrome patients comprised roughly 6 with active disease and about eight in remission.

An amount of RNA that ranged from roughly 0.45 to 1 ug was reverse transcribed with random hexamers. By means of immunoSEQ multiplex PCR, TCR beta CDR3 spanning 54 Vbeta and 13 Jbeta underwent amplification. TCRdb passed the immunoSEQ multiplex PCR reads through MiXCR, listing each CDR3 protein once. The table includes approximately 260,000 distinct CDR3 sequences, roughly 95% detected once. High-throughput TCR beta sequencing covered peripheral CD8+ and CD4+ T cells. Study conclusions and caveats: Clonal expansion was not observed in the Susac syndrome CD4+ T cell repertoires.

This clonotype has only one observation. No antigen is known for it. The CDR3 sequence is 15 residues long. Trimming shortened V by 0 bases and J by 5 bases, and 10 bases separated the two germline ends. Germline V gives CDR1 SEHNR, CDR2 FQNEAQ (reference sequence). This chain connects TRBV7-9 to TRBJ2-2, with D hard to call. Material: CD4+ T cells from PBMCs. The TCR sequence derives from a human donor with Susac syndrome. For the CDR3, the DNA is TGTGCCAGCAGCTTAGCGATGGGGTCTACCGGGGAGCTGTTTTTT. It specifies CASSLAMGSTGELFF.